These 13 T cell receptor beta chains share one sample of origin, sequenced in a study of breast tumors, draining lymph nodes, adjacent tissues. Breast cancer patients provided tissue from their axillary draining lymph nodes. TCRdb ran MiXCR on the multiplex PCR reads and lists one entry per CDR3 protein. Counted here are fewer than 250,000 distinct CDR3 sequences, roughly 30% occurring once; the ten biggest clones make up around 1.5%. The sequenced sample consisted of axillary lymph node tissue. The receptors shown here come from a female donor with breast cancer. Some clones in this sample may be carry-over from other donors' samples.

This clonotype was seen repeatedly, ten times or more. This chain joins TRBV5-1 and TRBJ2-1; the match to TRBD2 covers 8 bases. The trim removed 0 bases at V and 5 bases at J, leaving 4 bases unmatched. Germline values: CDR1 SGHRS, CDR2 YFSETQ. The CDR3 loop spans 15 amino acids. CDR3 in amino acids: CASSLGSGGDNEQFF. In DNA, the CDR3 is TGCGCCAGCAGCTTGGGAAGCGGGGGTGACAATGAGCAGTTCTTC.

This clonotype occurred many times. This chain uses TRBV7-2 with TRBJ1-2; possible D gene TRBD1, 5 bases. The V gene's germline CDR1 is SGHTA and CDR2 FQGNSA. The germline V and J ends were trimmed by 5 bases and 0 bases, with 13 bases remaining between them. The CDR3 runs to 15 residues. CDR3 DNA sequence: TGTGCCAGCAGCCCCTCATCGACAGCTAACTATGGCTACACCTTC. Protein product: CASSPSSTANYGYTF.

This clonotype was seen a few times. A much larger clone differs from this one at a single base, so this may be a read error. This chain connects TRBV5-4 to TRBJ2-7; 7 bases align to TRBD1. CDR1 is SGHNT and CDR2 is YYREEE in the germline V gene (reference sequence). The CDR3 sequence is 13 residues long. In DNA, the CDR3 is TGTGCCAGCAGTACAGGGGCGCCCTACGGGCAGTACTTC. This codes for CASSTGAPYGQYF. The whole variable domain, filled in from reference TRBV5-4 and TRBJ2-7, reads ETGVTQSPTHLIKTRGQQVTLRCSSQSGHNTVSWYQQALGQGPQFIFQYYREEENGRGNFPPRFSGLQFPNYSSELNVNALELDDSALYLCASSTGAPYGQYFGPGTRLTVT.

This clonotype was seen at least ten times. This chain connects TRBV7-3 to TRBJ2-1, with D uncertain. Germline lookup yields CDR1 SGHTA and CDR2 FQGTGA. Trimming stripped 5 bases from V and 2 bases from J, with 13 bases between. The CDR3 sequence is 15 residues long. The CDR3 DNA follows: TGTGCCAGCAGCAAGGACCAGACCACCTACAATGAGCAGTTCTTC. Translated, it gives CASSKDQTTYNEQFF.

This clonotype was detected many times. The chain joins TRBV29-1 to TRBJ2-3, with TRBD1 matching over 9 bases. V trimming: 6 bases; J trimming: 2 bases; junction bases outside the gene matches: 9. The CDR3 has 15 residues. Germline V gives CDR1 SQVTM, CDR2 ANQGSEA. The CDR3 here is CSVLPTGGYTDTQYF. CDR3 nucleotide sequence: TGCAGCGTGCTCCCGACAGGGGGTTACACAGATACGCAGTATTTT.

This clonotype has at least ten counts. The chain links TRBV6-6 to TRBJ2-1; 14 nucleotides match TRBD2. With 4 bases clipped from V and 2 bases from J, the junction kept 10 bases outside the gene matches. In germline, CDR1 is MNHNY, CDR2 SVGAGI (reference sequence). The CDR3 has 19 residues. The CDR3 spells CASSSPGTSGGSTYNEQFF. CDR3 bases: TGTGCCAGCAGTTCGCCCGGGACTAGCGGGGGTAGCACCTACAATGAGCAGTTCTTC.

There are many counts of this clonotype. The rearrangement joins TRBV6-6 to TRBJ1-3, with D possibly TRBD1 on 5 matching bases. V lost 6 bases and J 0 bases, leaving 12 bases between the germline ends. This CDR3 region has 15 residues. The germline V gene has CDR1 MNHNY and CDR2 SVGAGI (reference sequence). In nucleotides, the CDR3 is TGTGCCAGCAGCAAGGGGCAGGCCTCTGGAAACACCATATATTTT. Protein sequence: CASSKGQASGNTIYF.

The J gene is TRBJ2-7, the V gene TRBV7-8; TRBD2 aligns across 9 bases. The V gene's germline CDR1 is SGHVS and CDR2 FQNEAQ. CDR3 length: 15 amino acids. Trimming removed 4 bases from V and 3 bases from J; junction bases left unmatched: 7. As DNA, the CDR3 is TGTGCCAGCAGCTCGAGACTAGCGGTATACTACGAGCAGTACTTC. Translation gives CASSSRLAVYYEQYF.

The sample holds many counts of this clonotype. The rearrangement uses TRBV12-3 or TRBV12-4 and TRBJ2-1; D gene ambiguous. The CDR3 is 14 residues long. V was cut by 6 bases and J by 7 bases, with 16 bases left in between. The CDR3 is CASSLRRLLNEQFF. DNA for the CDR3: TGTGCCAGCAGCTTGAGGAGACTGCTTAATGAGCAGTTCTTC.

The DNA for the CDR3 is TGCAGTGCTAGAGTTGGGGGCGAAATGAACACTGAAGCTTTCTTT. This codes for CSARVGGEMNTEAFF. This chain connects TRBV20-1 to TRBJ1-1, with D possibly being TRBD1 (6 bases). Germline loops: CDR1 DFQATT, CDR2 SNEGSKA (reference sequence). The CDR3 has 15 amino acids. Trimming took 1 base from V and 0 from J, leaving 12 bases between them.

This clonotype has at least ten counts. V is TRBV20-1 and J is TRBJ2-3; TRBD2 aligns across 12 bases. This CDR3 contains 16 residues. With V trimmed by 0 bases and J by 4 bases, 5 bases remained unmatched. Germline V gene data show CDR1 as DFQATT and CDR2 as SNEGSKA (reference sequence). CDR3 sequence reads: CSAREKRLAGADTQYF. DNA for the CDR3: TGCAGTGCTAGAGAGAAGAGACTAGCGGGAGCAGATACGCAGTATTTT.

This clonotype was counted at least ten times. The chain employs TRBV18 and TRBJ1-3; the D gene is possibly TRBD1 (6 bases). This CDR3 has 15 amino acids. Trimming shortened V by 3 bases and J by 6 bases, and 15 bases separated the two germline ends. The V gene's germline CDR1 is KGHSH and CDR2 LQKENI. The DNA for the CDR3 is TGTGCCAGCTCACCGAGCTTGGGGGCGCTAAACACCATATATTTT. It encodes CASSPSLGALNTIYF.

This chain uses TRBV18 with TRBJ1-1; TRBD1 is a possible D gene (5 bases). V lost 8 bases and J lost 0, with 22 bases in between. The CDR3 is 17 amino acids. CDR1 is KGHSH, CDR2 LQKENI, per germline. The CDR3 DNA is TGTGCCAGCGGTACGGGACCCACTGCCCCCATGAACACTGAAGCTTTCTTT. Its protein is CASGTGPTAPMNTEAFF.